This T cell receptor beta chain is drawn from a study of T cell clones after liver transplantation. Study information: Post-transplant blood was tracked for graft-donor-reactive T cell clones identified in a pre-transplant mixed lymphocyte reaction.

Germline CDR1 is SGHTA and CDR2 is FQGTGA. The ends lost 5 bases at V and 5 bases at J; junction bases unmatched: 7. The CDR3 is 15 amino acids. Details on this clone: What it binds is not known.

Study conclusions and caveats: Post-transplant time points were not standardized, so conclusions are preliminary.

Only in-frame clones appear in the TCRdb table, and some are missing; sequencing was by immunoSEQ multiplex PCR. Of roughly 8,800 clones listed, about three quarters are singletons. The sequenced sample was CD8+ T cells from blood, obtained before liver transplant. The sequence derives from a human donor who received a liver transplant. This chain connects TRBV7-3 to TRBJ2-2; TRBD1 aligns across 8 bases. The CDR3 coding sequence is TGTGCCAGCAGCCCCGTCACAGGGGGGACCGGGGAGCTGTTTTTT. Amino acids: CASSPVTGGTGELFF.